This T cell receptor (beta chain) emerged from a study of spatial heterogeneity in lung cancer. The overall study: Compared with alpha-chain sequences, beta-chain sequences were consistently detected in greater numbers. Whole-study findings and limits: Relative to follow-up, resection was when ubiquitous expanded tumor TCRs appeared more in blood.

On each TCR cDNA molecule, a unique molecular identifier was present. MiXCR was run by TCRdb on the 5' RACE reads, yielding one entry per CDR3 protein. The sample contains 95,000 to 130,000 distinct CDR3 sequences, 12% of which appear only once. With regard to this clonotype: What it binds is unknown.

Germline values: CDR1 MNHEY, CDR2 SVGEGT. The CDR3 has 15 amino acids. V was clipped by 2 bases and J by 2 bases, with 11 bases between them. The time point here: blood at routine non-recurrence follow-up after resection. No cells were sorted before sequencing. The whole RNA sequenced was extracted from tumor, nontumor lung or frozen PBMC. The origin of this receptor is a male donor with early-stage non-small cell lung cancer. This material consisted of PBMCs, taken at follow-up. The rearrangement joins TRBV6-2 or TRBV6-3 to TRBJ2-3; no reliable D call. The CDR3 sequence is CASSYGQLLTDTQYF. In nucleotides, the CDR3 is TGTGCCAGCAGTTACGGGCAACTTCTCACAGATACGCAGTATTTT.